Sequencing of this TCR beta chain was carried out in a study of T cell responses to AZD1222 COVID-19 vaccine. Study outcomes and limitations: It was only a handful of AZD1222 recipients who were seropositive at baseline. Distributed over spike, vaccine-associated CD4 TCRs predominated at 160-218 and 743-854. Clonal diversity was possibly underestimated, and white British individuals and females predominated among donors. Nearly half of spike-specific TCRs reportedly target variant regions that are unmutated in the B.1.351 and B.1.1.7 variants.

Concerning this clone: As yet, its antigen is unknown.

Sequencing was performed with immunoSEQ multiplex PCR; in TCRdb, only in-frame clones are kept and a portion is missing. The sample consists of about 70,000 clones, about 88% of them appearing once. The CDR3 loop spans 14 amino acids. Germline V lookup: CDR1 SGHTA, CDR2 FQGNSA. Between the trimmed V and J ends, which lost 1 base and 4 bases, there was a span of 7 bases. The sample consisted of peripheral blood, taken 28 days after the second dose of the MenACWY control vaccine. The sequence was collected from an adult who received the MenACWY meningococcal vaccine as a control. This chain joins TRBV7-2 and TRBJ2-2, with D possibly being TRBD1 or TRBD2 (5 bases each). The CDR3 sequence: CASSLGGATGELFF. The CDR3 DNA follows: TGTGCCAGCAGCTTAGGAGGGGCCACCGGGGAGCTGTTTTTT.